This entry concerns a single T cell receptor beta chain. Documented treatment: around 19 received Ad26.COV2.S at low or high dose, single or two shots; five or six received placebo; per-sample allocation not given. The samples were gathered on day 63 after the first injection of vaccine or placebo. The sample came from a Boston adult aged 18-55 years. This sample stems from a study of Ad26.COV2.S vaccination and SARS-CoV-2 variants. This table comes from immunoSEQ multiplex PCR, and its TCRdb copy is limited to in-frame clones, with some not included. The repertoire holds about 320,000 clones, roughly 80% seen once, with roughly 2% in the top ten. The CDR3 runs to 12 residues. Trimming removed 3 bases at V and 5 bases at J, with 7 bases between. In germline, CDR1 is SEHNR, CDR2 FQNEAQ (reference sequence).

This sequence joins TRBV7-9 and TRBJ1-1, with D perhaps TRBD1 (5 bases). Sequencing was performed on peripheral blood, taken in a trial of Ad26.COV2.S vaccine versus placebo. The origin of this receptor is a person aged 18-60 years who received the Ad26.COV2.S COVID-19 vaccine or a placebo. CDR3: CASSFSGTEAFF. CDR3 in DNA: TGTGCCAGCAGCTTTTCAGGGACTGAAGCTTTCTTT.